This T cell receptor (beta chain) was sequenced during a study of CD8+ T cells in alopecia areata. At the level of the study: Each day, treated patients took oral tofacitinib twice, at 5 to 10 mg per dose. The study's findings and limits: Lesional scalp, especially alopecia totalis/universalis, showed higher clonality than normal scalp.

RNA was isolated and reverse transcribed to cDNA, the sequencing template. Only in-frame clones appear in the TCRdb table, and some are missing; sequencing was by immunoSEQ multiplex PCR. The sample includes 200,000 or so clones, around 62% seen only once; the top ten take over 0.4%. This clone was observed many times. Its antigen remains unknown. Separation by sorting yielded CD4+ and CD8+ T cells from PBMCs. The sequence derives from a human donor with alopecia areata. The starting material was CD4+ T cells sorted from blood, obtained at week 0.

The CDR3, as DNA: TGTGCCATCGCCGGAACCGGGACTAGCTACCACGAGCAGTACTTC. Its translation is CAIAGTGTSYHEQYF. The chain couples TRBV10-3 to TRBJ2-7; 9 nucleotides align to TRBD2. Trimming at V came to 8 bases and at J to 5 bases, leaving 13 bases not matched to a gene. There are 15 residues in the CDR3. The germline gives CDR1 ENHRY, CDR2 SYGVKD.